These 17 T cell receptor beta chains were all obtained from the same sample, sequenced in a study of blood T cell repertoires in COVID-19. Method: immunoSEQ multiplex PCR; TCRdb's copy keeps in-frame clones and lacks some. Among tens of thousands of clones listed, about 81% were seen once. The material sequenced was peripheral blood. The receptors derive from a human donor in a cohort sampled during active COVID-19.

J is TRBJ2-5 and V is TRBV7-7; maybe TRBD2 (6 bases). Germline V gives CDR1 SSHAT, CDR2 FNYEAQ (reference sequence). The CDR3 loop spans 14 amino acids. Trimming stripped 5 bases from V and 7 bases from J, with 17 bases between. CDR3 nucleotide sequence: TGTGCCAGCAGCCCCGGGGGTCCCGGGACGACCCAGTACTTC. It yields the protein CASSPGGPGTTQYF.

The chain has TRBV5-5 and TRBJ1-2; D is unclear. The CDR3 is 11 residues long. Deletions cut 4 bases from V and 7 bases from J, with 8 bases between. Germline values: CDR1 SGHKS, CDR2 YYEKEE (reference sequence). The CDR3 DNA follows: TGTGCCAGCAGCGGGCTCGGTGGCTACACCTTC. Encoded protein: CASSGLGGYTF.

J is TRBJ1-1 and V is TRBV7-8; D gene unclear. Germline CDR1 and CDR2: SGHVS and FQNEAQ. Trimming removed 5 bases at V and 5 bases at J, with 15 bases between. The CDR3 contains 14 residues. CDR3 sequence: CASSVEVGGTEAFF. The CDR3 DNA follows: TGTGCCAGCAGCGTTGAGGTTGGAGGAACTGAAGCTTTCTTT.

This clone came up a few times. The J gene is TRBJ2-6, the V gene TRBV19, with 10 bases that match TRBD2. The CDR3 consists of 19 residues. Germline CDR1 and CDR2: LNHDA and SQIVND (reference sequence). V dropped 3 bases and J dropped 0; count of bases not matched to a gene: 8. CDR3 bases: TGTGCCAGTAGTATTCGGACTAGCGGACTAATCTCTGGGGCCAACGTCCTGACTTTC. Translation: CASSIRTSGLISGANVLTF.

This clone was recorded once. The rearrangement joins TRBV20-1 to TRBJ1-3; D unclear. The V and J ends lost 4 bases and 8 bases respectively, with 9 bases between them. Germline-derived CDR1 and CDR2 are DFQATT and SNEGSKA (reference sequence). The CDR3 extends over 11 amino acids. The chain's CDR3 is CSAKPADTIYF. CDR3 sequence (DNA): TGCAGTGCTAAACCGGCGGACACCATATATTTT.

The CDR3 DNA sequence: TGTGCCAGCAGCTTGGTGGCCGGGGGAAACACCATATATTTT. It specifies CASSLVAGGNTIYF. The chain uses TRBV5-6 and TRBJ1-3; D remains ambiguous. Trimming stripped 0 bases from V and 4 bases from J, with 8 bases between. This CDR3 is 14 amino acids long. CDR1 and CDR2 from the germline V gene are SGHDT and YYEEEE.

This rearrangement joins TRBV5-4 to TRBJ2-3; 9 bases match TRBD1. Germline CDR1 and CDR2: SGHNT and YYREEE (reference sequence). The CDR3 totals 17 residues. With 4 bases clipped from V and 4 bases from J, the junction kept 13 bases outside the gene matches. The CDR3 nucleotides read TGTGCCAGCAGCCGAACTAACAGGGGGCGCTTTGCAGATACGCAGTATTTT. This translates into CASSRTNRGRFADTQYF.

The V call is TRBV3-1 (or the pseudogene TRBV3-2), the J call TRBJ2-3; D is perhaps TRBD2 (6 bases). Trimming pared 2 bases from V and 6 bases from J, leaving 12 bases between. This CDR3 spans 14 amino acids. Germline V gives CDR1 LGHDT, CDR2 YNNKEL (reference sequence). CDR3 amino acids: CASSQQSGVDTQYF. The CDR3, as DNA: TGTGCCAGCAGCCAACAGTCGGGGGTGGATACGCAGTATTTT.

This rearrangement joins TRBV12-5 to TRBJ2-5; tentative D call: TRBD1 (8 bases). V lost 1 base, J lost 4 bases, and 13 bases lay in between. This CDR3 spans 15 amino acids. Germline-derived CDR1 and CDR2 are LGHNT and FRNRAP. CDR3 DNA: TGTGCTAGTGGTTTGGCACAGGGGGAGGGAGAGACCCAGTACTTC. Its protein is CASGLAQGEGETQYF.

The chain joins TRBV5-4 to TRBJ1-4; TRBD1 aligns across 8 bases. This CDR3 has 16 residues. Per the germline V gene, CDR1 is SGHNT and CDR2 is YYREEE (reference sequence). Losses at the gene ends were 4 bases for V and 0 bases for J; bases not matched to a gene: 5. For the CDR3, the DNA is TGTGCCAGCAGCGAAGGACAGGGAGCAACTAATGAAAAACTGTTTTTT. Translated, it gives CASSEGQGATNEKLFF.

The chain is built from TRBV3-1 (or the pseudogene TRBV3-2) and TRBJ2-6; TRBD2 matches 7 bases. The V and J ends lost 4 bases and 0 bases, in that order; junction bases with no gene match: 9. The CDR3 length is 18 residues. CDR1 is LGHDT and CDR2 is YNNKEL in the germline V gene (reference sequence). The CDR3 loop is CASSRGSSIVSGANVLTF. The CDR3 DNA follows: TGTGCCAGCAGCCGCGGGAGCAGTATAGTCTCTGGGGCCAACGTCCTGACTTTC.

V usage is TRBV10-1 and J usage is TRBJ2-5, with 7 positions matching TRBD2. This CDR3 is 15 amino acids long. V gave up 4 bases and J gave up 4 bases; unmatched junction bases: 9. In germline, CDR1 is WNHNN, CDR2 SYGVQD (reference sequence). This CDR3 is CASSGTFGRGETQYF. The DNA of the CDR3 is TGCGCCAGCAGTGGGACGTTTGGGAGGGGAGAGACCCAGTACTTC.

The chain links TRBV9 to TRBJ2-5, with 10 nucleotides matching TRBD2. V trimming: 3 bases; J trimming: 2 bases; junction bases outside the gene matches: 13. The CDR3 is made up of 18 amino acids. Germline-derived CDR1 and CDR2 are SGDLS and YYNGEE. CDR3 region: CASSARGSGGALQETQYF. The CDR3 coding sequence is TGTGCCAGCAGCGCGAGGGGCAGCGGGGGGGCCTTACAAGAGACCCAGTACTTC.

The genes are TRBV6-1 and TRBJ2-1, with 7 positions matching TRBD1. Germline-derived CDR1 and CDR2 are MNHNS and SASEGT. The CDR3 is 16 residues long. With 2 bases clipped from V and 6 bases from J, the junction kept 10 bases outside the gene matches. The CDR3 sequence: CASSEWQGVLFNEQFF. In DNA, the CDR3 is TGTGCCAGCAGTGAATGGCAGGGGGTTTTATTCAATGAGCAGTTCTTC.

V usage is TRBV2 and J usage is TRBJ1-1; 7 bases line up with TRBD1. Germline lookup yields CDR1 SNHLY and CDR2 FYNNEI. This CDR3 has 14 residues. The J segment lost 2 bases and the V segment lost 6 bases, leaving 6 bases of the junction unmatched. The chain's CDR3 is CASRTDRANTEAFF. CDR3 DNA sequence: TGTGCCAGCAGAACCGACAGGGCAAACACTGAAGCTTTCTTT. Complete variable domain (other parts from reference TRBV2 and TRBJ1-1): EPEVTQTPSHQVTQMGQEVILRCVPISNHLYFYWYRQILGQKVEFLVSFYNNEISEKSEIFDDQFSVERPDGSNFTLKIRSTKLEDSAMYFCASRTDRANTEAFFGQGTRLTVV.

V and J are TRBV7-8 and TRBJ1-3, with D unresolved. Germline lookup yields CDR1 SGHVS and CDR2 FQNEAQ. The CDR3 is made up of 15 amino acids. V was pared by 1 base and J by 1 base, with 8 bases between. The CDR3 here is CASSLGSPSGNTIYF. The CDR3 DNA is TGTGCCAGCAGCTTAGGGAGTCCTTCTGGAAACACCATATATTTT.

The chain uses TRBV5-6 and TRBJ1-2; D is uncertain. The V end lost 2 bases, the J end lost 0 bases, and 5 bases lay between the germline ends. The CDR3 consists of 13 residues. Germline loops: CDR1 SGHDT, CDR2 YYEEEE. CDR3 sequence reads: CASSFTTNYGYTF. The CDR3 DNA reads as TGTGCCAGCAGCTTTACTACTAACTATGGCTACACCTTC.